Presented here are 30 T cell receptor beta chains from one specimen sequenced in a study of blood T cell repertoires in COVID-19. TCRdb's table, derived via immunoSEQ multiplex PCR, lists solely in-frame clones and lacks some. The sample has over 600,000 clones; about 90% are singletons. Input material: peripheral blood. The receptors were sampled from a woman between 18 and 29 years old with acute or convalescent COVID-19.

The chain has TRBV5-1 and TRBJ1-2; the D gene is possibly TRBD1 (5 bases). CDR1 is SGHRS, CDR2 YFSETQ, per germline. Trimming stripped 8 bases from V and 0 bases from J, with 11 bases between. This CDR3 contains 13 residues. The CDR3 reads CASSTVPNYGYTF. In nucleotides, the CDR3 is TGCGCCAGTTCGACAGTCCCTAACTATGGCTACACCTTC.

The chain combines TRBV12-3 or TRBV12-4 with TRBJ1-2; 7 bases align to TRBD1. V trimming: 6 bases; J trimming: 8 bases; junction bases outside the gene matches: 9. CDR3 length: 13 residues. This CDR3 reads CASSLGTARGYTF. The CDR3 nucleotides are TGTGCCAGCAGCCTAGGGACAGCTCGAGGCTACACCTTC.

The gene calls are TRBV5-1 and TRBJ1-1; D remains ambiguous. V gave up 4 bases and J gave up 3 bases, with 16 bases separating them. Germline V gene lookup returns CDR1 SGHRS and CDR2 YFSETQ. This CDR3 has 15 residues. CDR3 sequence (DNA): TGCGCCAGCAGCGCCCGGCTGAGGTTGGACACTGAAGCTTTCTTT. Translated: CASSARLRLDTEAFF.

The rearrangement uses TRBV5-1 and TRBJ2-3; tentatively, D is TRBD1 (5 bases). Germline lookup yields CDR1 SGHRS and CDR2 YFSETQ. The CDR3 contains 15 residues. Between the trimmed V and J ends, which lost 4 bases and 2 bases, there was a span of 14 bases. The CDR3, as DNA: TGCGCCAGCAGCAGTGCAGGGTATAACACAGATACGCAGTATTTT. Encoded protein: CASSSAGYNTDTQYF.

The CDR3 nucleotides read TGTGCCAGCAGCAAAGTTGACATACTCAATCAGCCCCAGCATTTT. It specifies CASSKVDILNQPQHF. The genes are TRBV21-1 and TRBJ1-5; the D call in the table, TRBD1, was not verified against the DNA. TRBV21-1 is tagged as a pseudogene. This CDR3 is built from 15 residues.

The rearrangement uses TRBV7-2 and TRBJ2-3; 12 bases align to TRBD2. The germline CDR1 and CDR2 sequences are SGHTA and FQGNSA. CDR3 length equals 16 residues. V lost 4 bases, J lost 2 bases, and 4 bases stayed unmatched. CDR3 nucleotides: TGTGCCAGCAGCTCCGGACTAGCGGGGATCACAGATACGCAGTATTTT. Its translation is CASSSGLAGITDTQYF. Together with reference TRBV7-2 and TRBJ2-3, the CDR3 gives the full variable domain: GAGVSQSPSNKVTEKGKDVELRCDPISGHTALYWYRQSLGQGLEFLIYFQGNSAPDKSGLPSDRFSAERTGGSVSTLTIQRTQQEDSAVYLCASSSGLAGITDTQYFGPGTRLTVL.

This chain joins TRBV19 and TRBJ1-2; D possibly corresponds to TRBD1 (5 bases). This CDR3 has 14 residues. Between the trimmed V and J ends, which lost 8 bases and 0 bases, there was a span of 13 bases. In germline, CDR1 is LNHDA, CDR2 SQIVND (reference sequence). The CDR3 region is CASWGVYTNYGYTF. CDR3 DNA sequence: TGTGCCAGTTGGGGGGTGTATACTAACTATGGCTACACCTTC.

Regarding this clone: Distinct nucleotide sequences in the sample also encode this CDR3. The V and J genes are TRBV7-2 and TRBJ1-4; D perhaps matches TRBD1 (6 bases). The V gene lost 2 bases and the J gene lost 7 bases, with 11 bases spanning the gap. Germline loops: CDR1 SGHTA, CDR2 FQGNSA. The CDR3 loop spans 14 amino acids. CDR3 DNA: TGTGCCAGCAGCTTAATGAGGGGGGGTGAAAAACTGTTTTTT. It specifies CASSLMRGGEKLFF.

This chain links TRBV9 with TRBJ2-2; D possibly corresponds to TRBD2 (5 bases). From germline, CDR1 is SGDLS and CDR2 YYNGEE. V lost 6 bases and J 3 bases, leaving 30 bases between the germline ends. This CDR3 has 20 residues. In DNA form, the CDR3 reads TGTGCCAGCACCCTGAGACCAAAAGGAGGAAGGCTTATTGACACCGGGGAGCTGTTTTTT. This translates into CASTLRPKGGRLIDTGELFF.

This clone occurred a few times. The CDR3 protein is CASSLVQGADNSPLHF. Written as DNA, the CDR3 is TGCGCCAGCAGCTTGGTCCAGGGGGCTGATAATTCACCCCTCCACTTT. The gene calls are TRBV5-1 and TRBJ1-6, with 8 bases that match TRBD1. Unmatched junction bases numbered 4, after V lost 0 bases and J lost 5 bases. The length of the CDR3 is 16 residues. Per the germline V gene, CDR1 is SGHRS and CDR2 is YFSETQ.

The chain joins TRBV30 to TRBJ1-1, with D unclear. Germline V gene data show CDR1 as GTSNPN and CDR2 as SVGIG (reference sequence). Trimming cost V 4 bases and J 10 bases, with 10 bases left between them. This CDR3 comprises 10 residues. CDR3 amino acids: CAWKYIGAFF. The CDR3 DNA sequence: TGTGCCTGGAAATATATCGGAGCTTTCTTT.

The V and J genes are TRBV4-1 and TRBJ1-5; tentatively, D is TRBD1 (6 bases). Per the germline V gene, CDR1 is MGHRA and CDR2 is YSYEKL. V shed 0 bases and J shed 7 bases, with 16 bases lying between them. The CDR3 totals 16 residues. CDR3 coding DNA: TGCGCCAGCAGCCAAGAAGAAATCGGGGGGCGGCAGCCCCAGCATTTT. It codes for CASSQEEIGGRQPQHF.

Only one count was recorded for this clone. The V and J genes are TRBV6-2 or TRBV6-3 and TRBJ1-1, with D maybe TRBD1 (5 bases). V was clipped by 6 bases and J by 4 bases, with 12 bases between them. Germline V gene lookup returns CDR1 MNHEY and CDR2 SVGEGT. The CDR3 is 13 amino acids. The CDR3: CASSRGGTTEAFF. CDR3 in DNA: TGTGCCAGCAGCCGCGGGGGGACCACTGAAGCTTTCTTT.

This clone was recorded once. The chain links TRBV30 to TRBJ2-3; D perhaps matches TRBD1 (5 bases). The CDR3 is 13 amino acids. The germline V and J ends were trimmed by 5 bases and 2 bases, with 11 bases remaining between them. CDR1 is GTSNPN and CDR2 is SVGIG in the germline V gene (reference sequence). The CDR3 bases are TGTGCCTGGGCTCCAGGGAACACAGATACGCAGTATTTT. Translation gives CAWAPGNTDTQYF.

This clone has just one count. The chain links TRBV28 to TRBJ1-1; 7 nucleotides line up with TRBD1. The V and J ends lost 2 bases and 8 bases, in that order; junction bases with no gene match: 8. The CDR3 has 14 amino acids. From germline, CDR1 is MDHEN and CDR2 SYDVKM. CDR3 bases: TGTGCCAGCAGTTTAGCCCCTCCGGGACAGGAAGCTTTCTTT. It yields the protein CASSLAPPGQEAFF.

The gene calls are TRBV5-6 and TRBJ1-6, with TRBD1 identical over 10 bases. Trimming took 4 bases from V and 7 from J; bases not matched to a gene: 8. Germline lookup yields CDR1 SGHDT and CDR2 YYEEEE. This CDR3 has 16 residues. CDR3 sequence (DNA): TGTGCCAGCAGCCTTTGGGGGGACAGGGGAAATTCACCCCTCCACTTT. As protein: CASSLWGDRGNSPLHF.

CDR3 DNA sequence: TGTGCCACCAGCAGTTCCCCGGACAGCTCCTACGAGCAGTACTTC. It translates to CATSSSPDSSYEQYF. V and J are TRBV15 and TRBJ2-7, with D possibly TRBD1 on 6 matching bases. The germline V and J ends were trimmed by 3 bases and 0 bases, with 12 bases remaining between them. The CDR3 totals 15 residues. Per germline, CDR1 LNHNV and CDR2 YYDKDF (reference sequence).

The V and J genes are TRBV11-2 and TRBJ1-6; no clear D gene. Deletions cut 1 base from V and 14 bases from J, with 9 bases between. Germline V gives CDR1 SGHAT, CDR2 FQNNGV. The CDR3 covers 12 residues. Here the CDR3 DNA reads TGTGCCAGCAGCTTAGGACTAGCGGCCCTCCACTTT. It encodes CASSLGLAALHF.

This clone turned up a few times. V gene TRBV29-1 combines with J gene TRBJ1-3; TRBD1 might be the D (6 bases). V gave up 2 bases and J gave up 2 bases, with 7 bases separating them. The germline CDR1 and CDR2 sequences are SQVTM and ANQGSEA. The CDR3 loop spans 13 amino acids. The CDR3 reads CSVETGTGNTIYF. The CDR3 DNA is TGCAGCGTTGAAACAGGGACTGGAAACACCATATATTTT. Full variable domain (missing parts from reference TRBV29-1 and TRBJ1-3): SAVISQKPSRDICQRGTSLTIQCQVDSQVTMMFWYRQQPGQSLTLIATANQGSEATYESGFVIDKFPISRPNLTFSTLTVSNMSPEDSSIYLCSVETGTGNTIYFGEGSWLTVV.

This chain connects TRBV5-1 to TRBJ2-2; perhaps TRBD1 as D (6 bases). Germline assignment: CDR1 SGHRS and CDR2 YFSETQ. Trimming removed 2 bases from V and 5 bases from J, with 19 bases in between. This CDR3 spans 17 amino acids. CDR3 amino acids: CASSFILAGVGTGELFF. The CDR3 DNA reads TGCGCCAGCAGCTTCATCTTGGCAGGGGTAGGGACCGGGGAGCTGTTTTTT.

This clone was observed a single time. V usage is TRBV7-9 and J usage is TRBJ2-7; TRBD1 is a possible D gene (5 bases). The CDR3 length is 14 residues. Trimming pared 3 bases from V and 3 bases from J, leaving 12 bases between. Germline CDR1 SEHNR, CDR2 FQNEAQ (reference sequence). The CDR3 DNA follows: TGTGCCAGCAGCTTGACAGAGTTGGTCTACGAGCAGTACTTC. As protein: CASSLTELVYEQYF.

The CDR3 here is CAIQDRGHGYTF. CDR3 DNA sequence: TGTGCCATCCAGGACAGGGGGCACGGCTACACCTTC. V and J are TRBV10-3 and TRBJ1-2, with TRBD1 identical over 11 bases. V dropped 8 bases and J dropped 8; count of bases not matched to a gene: 4. This CDR3 is built from 12 residues. Germline CDR1 ENHRY, CDR2 SYGVKD.

The V and J genes are TRBV4-3 and TRBJ2-1; 7 bases fit TRBD1. The CDR3 has 13 amino acids. J gave up 12 bases and V 3 bases, and 8 bases lay outside the gene matches. Germline V gene lookup returns CDR1 LGHNA and CDR2 YSLEER. The DNA for the CDR3 is TGCGCCAGCAGCCAGGTAACAGGGGATTGGCAGTTCTTC. Protein product: CASSQVTGDWQFF.

Written as DNA, the CDR3 is TGTGCCAGCAGCGTAGACCCCAGGGTGGATTCACCCCTCCACTTT. This codes for CASSVDPRVDSPLHF. J is TRBJ1-6 and V is TRBV9; D might be TRBD1 (5 bases). The CDR3 extends over 15 amino acids. Germline CDR1 reads SGDLS; CDR2 reads YYNGEE. V was clipped by 0 bases and J by 8 bases, with 12 bases between them.

On this clone itself: The sample contains more than one DNA sequence encoding this CDR3. CDR3 DNA sequence: TGTGCCAGCTCACCAGGGGGGGGGAACACTGAAGCTTTCTTT. Translated: CASSPGGGNTEAFF. The J gene is TRBJ1-1, the V gene TRBV18; possible D gene TRBD1, 5 bases. CDR1 is KGHSH and CDR2 is LQKENI in the germline V gene. V shed 2 bases and J shed 1 base, with 8 bases lying between them. This CDR3 is 14 amino acids long.

The genes are TRBV7-3 and TRBJ1-5; TRBD1 might be the D (6 bases). This CDR3 is 15 amino acids long. Trimming took off 3 bases at V and 0 bases at J, with 9 bases between the two ends. Germline V gene sequence: CDR1 SGHTA, CDR2 FQGTGA. CDR3 in DNA: TGTGCCAGCAGCTTGGACAGCTATAGCAATCAGCCCCAGCATTTT. Amino acids: CASSLDSYSNQPQHF.

The rearrangement uses TRBV2 and TRBJ1-1, with D possibly TRBD1 on 5 matching bases. This CDR3 region has 13 residues. From germline, CDR1 is SNHLY and CDR2 FYNNEI. With 6 bases removed from V and 1 base from J, the gap between germline ends came to 9 bases. The DNA for the CDR3 is TGTGCCAGCAGAATCAGGGAGAACACTGAAGCTTTCTTT. It yields the protein CASRIRENTEAFF.

V is TRBV11-2 and J is TRBJ2-7; D remains unclear. The CDR3 is 15 amino acids. V lost 1 base, J lost 0 bases, and 10 bases lay in between. CDR1 SGHAT and CDR2 FQNNGV come from the germline V gene. Here the CDR3 reads CASSLVFDSSYEQYF. The CDR3 coding sequence is TGTGCCAGCAGCTTAGTTTTCGATAGCTCCTACGAGCAGTACTTC.

The gene calls are TRBV6-6 and TRBJ1-1; 8 bases agree with TRBD1. The CDR3 has 16 amino acids. Germline loops: CDR1 MNHNY, CDR2 SVGAGI (reference sequence). V dropped 6 bases and J dropped 0; count of bases not matched to a gene: 9. The CDR3 sequence is CASSPGQELLNTEAFF. CDR3 nucleotides: TGTGCCAGCAGCCCGGGACAGGAACTACTGAACACTGAAGCTTTCTTT.

This clone has more than one count but fewer than ten. This rearrangement joins TRBV18 to TRBJ1-5, with D tentatively TRBD1 (5 bases). Trimming pared 6 bases from V and 7 bases from J, leaving 16 bases between. The germline V gene encodes CDR1 KGHSH and CDR2 LQKENI. The CDR3 has 14 amino acids. The CDR3, as DNA: TGTGCCAGCTCCGCGGGGGGTTCTCCGCAGCCCCAGCATTTT. Translation gives CASSAGGSPQPQHF. The full variable domain, in which reference TRBV18 and TRBJ1-5 provide the parts outside the CDR3, is NAGVMQNPRHLVRRRGQEARLRCSPMKGHSHVYWYRQLPEEGLKFMVYLQKENIIDESGMPKERFSAEFPKEGPSILRIQQVVRGDSAAYFCASSAGGSPQPQHFGDGTRLSIL.